One and the same sample provided the 26 T cell receptor beta chains below, sequenced in a study of early T cells in non-severe SARS-CoV-2 infection. TCRdb redid the calling of the 5' RACE reads with MiXCR, one entry per CDR3 protein. In the table there are about 46,000 distinct CDR3 sequences, less than 6.5% of which are singletons. The sample in question was whole blood, obtained at baseline. These receptors were taken from an adult who was a healthcare worker with PCR-confirmed SARS-CoV-2 infection or an uninfected control (not recorded which).

This clonotype has ten or more counts. CDR3 sequence reads: CASSSPTGQGDSPLHF. DNA for the CDR3: TGTGCCAGCAGTTCACCTACGGGACAGGGCGATTCACCCCTCCACTTT. This chain connects TRBV28 to TRBJ1-6; 9 nucleotides agree with TRBD1. Germline V gene sequence: CDR1 MDHEN, CDR2 SYDVKM. With 4 bases clipped from V and 8 bases from J, the junction kept 9 bases outside the gene matches. The CDR3 extends over 16 amino acids. The full variable domain, in which reference TRBV28 and TRBJ1-6 provide the parts outside the CDR3, is DVKVTQSSRYLVKRTGEKVFLECVQDMDHENMFWYRQDPGLGLRLIYFSYDVKMKEKGDIPEGYSVSREKKERFSLILESASTNQTSMYLCASSSPTGQGDSPLHFGNGTRLTVT.

Ten or more counts support this clonotype. CDR3 in DNA: TGTGCCAGCAGTTTGACTAGCGGGAGCTCAGTCGGCGAGCAGTACTTC. This gives the protein CASSLTSGSSVGEQYF. The chain uses TRBV27 and TRBJ2-7; the match to TRBD2 covers 12 bases. This CDR3 has 16 amino acids. CDR1 is MNHEY and CDR2 is SMNVEV in the germline V gene (reference sequence). Unmatched junction bases numbered 9, after V lost 3 bases and J lost 6 bases.

V is TRBV16 and J is TRBJ1-1; no firm D call. Germline CDR1 reads KGHSY; CDR2 reads FQNENV. With 2 bases removed from V and 1 base from J, the gap between germline ends came to 5 bases. This CDR3 has 13 residues. This CDR3 reads CASSQTQNTEAFF. As DNA, the CDR3 is TGTGCCAGCAGCCAAACTCAGAACACTGAAGCTTTCTTT.

This clonotype has ten or more counts. V is TRBV28 and J is TRBJ1-6; 9 bases are a match to TRBD1. J lost 9 bases, V lost 3 bases, and 6 bases had no gene match. The V gene's germline CDR1 is MDHEN and CDR2 SYDVKM. The CDR3 spans 15 residues. For the CDR3, the DNA is TGTGCCAGCAGTTTTACAGGGGGCGGAGGTTCACCCCTCCACTTT. This encodes CASSFTGGGGSPLHF.

This clonotype has ten or more counts. V usage is TRBV18 and J usage is TRBJ2-1, with D hard to call. Trimming stripped 4 bases from V and 2 bases from J, with 9 bases between. The CDR3 has 14 residues. Germline V gene lookup returns CDR1 KGHSH and CDR2 LQKENI. Here the CDR3 DNA reads TGTGCCAGCTCACTCGGAGTTACCTACAATGAGCAGTTCTTC. It specifies CASSLGVTYNEQFF.

This clonotype showed up many times. The gene calls are TRBV5-1 and TRBJ1-5; possible D gene TRBD1, 5 bases. The germline CDR1 and CDR2 sequences are SGHRS and YFSETQ. This CDR3 contains 15 residues. Trimming removed 5 bases at V and 1 base at J, with 13 bases between. The CDR3 protein is CASSISGESNQPQHF. CDR3 in DNA: TGCGCCAGCAGTATTTCGGGGGAAAGCAATCAGCCCCAGCATTTT.

This clonotype was seen at least ten times. The chain couples TRBV19 to TRBJ1-5, with unresolved D. This CDR3 contains 13 residues. The V end lost 6 bases, the J end lost 2 bases, and 8 bases lay between the germline ends. Looked up from germline, CDR1 is LNHDA and CDR2 is SQIVND (reference sequence). The CDR3 nucleotides are TGTGCCAGTAGAGGGCCACGCAATCAGCCCCAGCATTTT. As protein: CASRGPRNQPQHF.

V gene TRBV29-1 combines with J gene TRBJ1-3, with D possibly being TRBD1 (6 bases). Germline V gives CDR1 SQVTM, CDR2 ANQGSEA. The CDR3 is 12 amino acids. The germline V and J ends were trimmed by 6 bases and 0 bases, with 6 bases remaining between them. The CDR3 DNA reads TGCAGCGTGGGACACTCTGGAAACACCATATATTTT. It codes for CSVGHSGNTIYF.

In its sample, this clonotype was seen many times. The rearrangement joins TRBV6-6 to TRBJ2-4; TRBD1 matches at 8 bases. Trimming at V came to 7 bases and at J to 15 bases, leaving 20 bases not matched to a gene. Looked up from germline, CDR1 is MNHNY and CDR2 is SVGAGI (reference sequence). The CDR3 sequence is 15 residues long. CDR3 nucleotides: TGTGCCAGCACCTCTGTCACCGACAGGGGAGCACGCCCGTACTTC. This gives the protein CASTSVTDRGARPYF.

Many counts were recorded for this clonotype. The chain links TRBV12-3 or TRBV12-4 to TRBJ2-7, with TRBD1 as a possible D gene (6 bases). V lost 3 bases to trimming and J lost 7 bases, with 10 bases between them. The CDR3 sequence is 12 residues long. The CDR3 here is CASSLMGQEQYF. In DNA, the CDR3 is TGTGCCAGCAGTTTGATGGGACAAGAGCAGTACTTC.

This clonotype was observed at least ten times. The chain uses TRBV20-1 and TRBJ2-3; 9 bases fit TRBD2. V gave up 4 bases and J gave up 4 bases; unmatched junction bases: 12. The CDR3 sequence is 16 residues long. Looked up from germline, CDR1 is DFQATT and CDR2 is SNEGSKA (reference sequence). CDR3 residues: CSATLTSGPGADTQYF. DNA for the CDR3: TGCAGTGCTACCCTTACTAGCGGGCCCGGGGCAGATACGCAGTATTTT.

This clonotype was seen ten or more times. The chain combines TRBV7-2 with TRBJ2-2; TRBD1 matches 10 bases. V was clipped by 5 bases and J by 4 bases; unmatched bases: 4. The CDR3 sequence is 15 residues long. Germline V CDR1 and CDR2: SGHTA, FQGNSA. For the CDR3, the DNA is TGTGCCAGCAGCAGACAGGGGGCGGGCACCGGGGAGCTGTTTTTT. It translates to CASSRQGAGTGELFF.

The V call is TRBV4-1, the J call TRBJ2-2; D is perhaps TRBD2 (5 bases). Deletions cut 8 bases from V and 1 base from J, with 23 bases between. CDR3 size: 18 residues. The germline gives CDR1 MGHRA, CDR2 YSYEKL. The CDR3, as DNA: TGCGCCAGCGGCTCCCGGACTTCGGAGAACTGGAACACCGGGGAGCTGTTTTTT. Translated: CASGSRTSENWNTGELFF.

In this sample, this clonotype turned up a few times. The chain employs TRBV5-8 and TRBJ2-7; TRBD1 aligns across 8 bases. The J segment lost 0 bases and the V segment lost 1 base, leaving 12 bases of the junction unmatched. Germline values: CDR1 SGHTS, CDR2 YDEGEE. This CDR3 contains 18 residues. As DNA, the CDR3 is TGTGCCAGCAGCTTGCTGACAGGGGACCGGCTTTACTCCTACGAGCAGTACTTC. Amino acid sequence: CASSLLTGDRLYSYEQYF.

This chain connects TRBV7-9 to TRBJ2-7, with TRBD1 as a possible D gene (5 bases). The V gene lost 5 bases and the J gene lost 0 bases, with 14 bases spanning the gap. Per the germline V gene, CDR1 is SEHNR and CDR2 is FQNEAQ (reference sequence). The CDR3 is made up of 15 amino acids. The CDR3 nucleotides are TGTGCCAGCAGCGTAAGGGGTGGCCTCTCCTACGAGCAGTACTTC. Its protein product is CASSVRGGLSYEQYF. The full variable domain, with the rest looked up from reference TRBV7-9 and TRBJ2-7, is DTGVSQNPRHKITKRGQNVTFRCDPISEHNRLYWYRQTLGQGPEFLTYFQNEAQLEKSRLLSDRFSAERPKGSFSTLEIQRTEQGDSAMYLCASSVRGGLSYEQYFGPGTRLTVT.

This clonotype was seen at least ten times. The chain uses TRBV7-3 and TRBJ1-5; TRBD1 is a possible D gene (6 bases). Trimming shortened V by 6 bases and J by 2 bases, and 14 bases separated the two germline ends. Germline CDR1 is SGHTA and CDR2 is FQGTGA. This CDR3 is built from 15 residues. The CDR3 loop reads CASSLDSYGNQPQHF. DNA of the CDR3: TGTGCCAGCAGTCTGGACAGTTACGGCAATCAGCCCCAGCATTTT.

This clonotype was counted many times. The chain combines TRBV7-6 with TRBJ2-1; tentatively, D is TRBD2 (6 bases). The CDR3 covers 17 residues. The V end was cut by 5 bases, the J end by 0 bases, with 17 bases between. Germline CDR1 and CDR2: SGHVS and FNYEAQ. The CDR3 spells CASSDPPGRSSYNEQFF. As DNA, the CDR3 is TGTGCCAGCAGCGATCCTCCAGGGAGGAGCTCCTACAATGAGCAGTTCTTC.

This clonotype showed up many times. This chain connects TRBV5-4 to TRBJ2-1, with 9 nucleotides matching TRBD2. This CDR3 is 19 amino acids long. Trimming took 4 bases from V and 0 from J; bases not matched to a gene: 14. Germline CDR1 is SGHNT and CDR2 is YYREEE (reference sequence). The CDR3 region is CASSLVRLAGYSSYNEQFF. CDR3 sequence (DNA): TGTGCCAGCAGCCTGGTCCGGCTAGCGGGATACAGCTCCTACAATGAGCAGTTCTTC.

This clonotype was seen at least ten times. The chain has TRBV7-2 and TRBJ2-1; D not resolved. This CDR3 has 15 amino acids. Trimming left V 7 bases short and J 4 bases short, with 17 bases between. CDR1 is SGHTA, CDR2 FQGNSA, per germline. This CDR3 is CASNPGLSRYNEQFF. CDR3 nucleotides: TGTGCCAGCAACCCAGGTCTGTCTAGATACAATGAGCAGTTCTTC.

This clonotype was counted at least ten times. CDR3 DNA: TGTGCTGCCGGCCCAGACTATGGCTACACCTTC. Translated: CAAGPDYGYTF. This chain joins TRBV30 and TRBJ1-2; D not certain. This CDR3 has 11 amino acids. CDR1 is GTSNPN, CDR2 SVGIG, per germline (reference sequence).

This clonotype has ten or more counts. This sequence joins TRBV30 and TRBJ1-5; D is uncertain. Germline V lookup: CDR1 GTSNPN, CDR2 SVGIG (reference sequence). This CDR3 is built from 12 residues. V lost 4 bases and J lost 3, with 7 bases in between. The CDR3 protein is CAWTGPNQPQHF. The CDR3 DNA sequence: TGTGCCTGGACCGGACCCAATCAGCCCCAGCATTTT.

In its sample, this clonotype was seen many times. V and J are TRBV7-2 and TRBJ2-1; 10 nucleotides agree with TRBD2. The CDR3 is 16 amino acids. The J segment lost 7 bases and the V segment lost 2 bases, leaving 8 bases of the junction unmatched. From germline, CDR1 is SGHTA and CDR2 FQGNSA. CDR3 nucleotides: TGTGCCAGCAGCTTATTAGGAGCGGGAGGGCGGAATGAGCAGTTCTTC. Encoded protein: CASSLLGAGGRNEQFF.

This clonotype was seen repeatedly, ten times or more. The CDR3 sequence is CASSSLAGGAYEQYF. As DNA, the CDR3 is TGTGCCAGCAGTTCGCTAGCGGGAGGGGCCTACGAGCAGTACTTC. This sequence joins TRBV12-3 or TRBV12-4 and TRBJ2-7, with TRBD2 matching over 12 bases. Unmatched junction bases numbered 3, after V lost 4 bases and J lost 2 bases. There are 15 residues in the CDR3.

This clonotype came up a few times. This chain links TRBV20-1 with TRBJ1-5; TRBD1 agrees at 7 bases. Germline values: CDR1 DFQATT, CDR2 SNEGSKA (reference sequence). V lost 3 bases to trimming and J lost 4 bases; unmatched junction nucleotides: 3. The CDR3 loop spans 13 amino acids. This CDR3 is CSASLQGNQPQHF. The DNA for the CDR3 is TGCAGTGCTAGCCTACAGGGGAATCAGCCCCAGCATTTT.

This clonotype showed up many times. The chain joins TRBV7-2 to TRBJ2-3; D gene uncertain. The CDR3 extends over 17 amino acids. Trimming removed 4 bases from V and 0 bases from J, with 17 bases in between. CDR1 SGHTA and CDR2 FQGNSA come from the germline V gene. CDR3 sequence: CASSSLPSSFSTDTQYF. The CDR3 DNA is TGTGCCAGCAGCTCATTGCCGAGTAGCTTTAGCACAGATACGCAGTATTTT.

The V gene is TRBV5-4, the J gene TRBJ2-7, with unresolved D. Germline V gives CDR1 SGHNT, CDR2 YYREEE (reference sequence). V was pared by 4 bases and J by 3 bases, with 8 bases between. The CDR3 totals 12 residues. CDR3 sequence (DNA): TGTGCCAGCAGCGGGGATGGCTACGAGCAGTACTTC. This codes for CASSGDGYEQYF. Supplemented by reference TRBV5-4 and TRBJ2-7, the full variable domain reads ETGVTQSPTHLIKTRGQQVTLRCSSQSGHNTVSWYQQALGQGPQFIFQYYREEENGRGNFPPRFSGLQFPNYSSELNVNALELDDSALYLCASSGDGYEQYFGPGTRLTVT.